One and the same sample provided the 17 T cell receptor beta chains below, sequenced in a study of blood T cell repertoires in COVID-19. Sequencing used immunoSEQ multiplex PCR; TCRdb keeps in-frame clones, though not all of them. Of a few hundred thousand clones listed, around 85% were seen once; the top ten hold around 19%. Input material: PBMCs or T cells enriched from blood (not recorded which). Receptor source: a man between 40 and 49 years old who had recovered from COVID-19.

The chain joins TRBV4-1 to TRBJ2-7; no firm D call. CDR3 size: 13 residues. The V end was cut by 0 bases, the J end by 3 bases, with 6 bases between. CDR1 and CDR2 (germline): MGHRA, YSYEKL. The DNA of the CDR3 is TGCGCCAGCAGCCAAGAACTCATCTACGAGCAGTACTTC. It codes for CASSQELIYEQYF.

V usage is TRBV25-1 and J usage is TRBJ1-4, with 9 bases fitting TRBD1. CDR1 is MGHDK, CDR2 SYGVNS, per germline. Trimming cost V 6 bases and J 5 bases; bases outside gene matches: 1. The CDR3 sequence is 13 residues long. The CDR3 DNA is TGTGCCAGCAGACAGGGGGCGAATGAAAAACTGTTTTTT. It translates to CASRQGANEKLFF.

As to this clone: This may stem from a read error, because a much larger clone lies one nucleotide away. The gene calls are TRBV9 and TRBJ1-2, with a tentative D call TRBD1 (6 bases). The CDR3 runs 13 residues. Trimming took off 4 bases at V and 2 bases at J, with 9 bases between the two ends. From germline, CDR1 is SGDLS and CDR2 YYNGEE. CDR3 nucleotide sequence: TGTGCCAGCAGCACAACAGGGAACTATGGCTACACCTTC. Its translation is CASSTTGNYGYTF.

This sequence joins TRBV11-2 and TRBJ2-2, with TRBD2 matching 7 bases. Per the germline V gene, CDR1 is SGHAT and CDR2 is FQNNGV. J gave up 5 bases and V 5 bases, and 14 bases lay outside the gene matches. The CDR3 consists of 17 residues. CDR3 residues: CASSRDDRGRGTGELFF. The CDR3 nucleotides are TGTGCCAGCAGCCGGGACGATCGCGGGAGAGGTACCGGGGAGCTGTTTTTT. Full variable domain (remainder filled in from reference TRBV11-2 and TRBJ2-2): EAGVAQSPRYKIIEKRQSVAFWCNPISGHATLYWYQQILGQGPKLLIQFQNNGVVDDSQLPKDRFSAERLKGVDSTLKIQPAKLEDSAVYLCASSRDDRGRGTGELFFGEGSRLTVL.

At least ten counts were recorded for this clone. J is TRBJ2-1 and V is TRBV19, with D maybe TRBD1 (5 bases). Germline V CDR1 and CDR2: LNHDA, SQIVND (reference sequence). Trimming left V 6 bases short and J 4 bases short, with 16 bases between. This CDR3 region has 15 residues. CDR3 sequence (DNA): TGTGCCAGTAGACTTGGGGCCCAGGCATACAATGAGCAGTTCTTC. As protein: CASRLGAQAYNEQFF. Drawing the rest from reference TRBV19 and TRBJ2-1, the complete variable domain is DGGITQSPKYLFRKEGQNVTLSCEQNLNHDAMYWYRQDPGQGLRLIYYSQIVNDFQKGDIAEGYSVSREKKESFPLTVTSAQKNPTAFYLCASRLGAQAYNEQFFGPGTRLTVL.

This sequence joins TRBV5-4 and TRBJ2-5, with 12 bases fitting TRBD2. Germline-derived CDR1 and CDR2 are SGHNT and YYREEE (reference sequence). The J segment lost 5 bases and the V segment lost 0 bases, leaving 5 bases of the junction unmatched. The CDR3 is 16 amino acids. CDR3 DNA sequence: TGTGCCAGCAGCTTGGTCCTAGCGGGAGGGCAGGAGACCCAGTACTTC. Protein: CASSLVLAGGQETQYF.

This chain links TRBV12-3 or TRBV12-4 with TRBJ2-1, with 8 nucleotides matching TRBD1. The CDR3 loop spans 11 amino acids. The V and J ends lost 3 bases and 14 bases, in that order; junction bases with no gene match: 3. Here the CDR3 reads CASSFGQGEFF. Here the CDR3 DNA reads TGTGCCAGCAGTTTCGGACAGGGAGAGTTCTTC.

This chain joins TRBV27 and TRBJ2-7; 7 positions match TRBD2. The CDR3 sequence is 16 residues long. The V and J ends lost 9 bases and 6 bases, in that order; junction bases with no gene match: 20. Per the germline V gene, CDR1 is MNHEY and CDR2 is SMNVEV (reference sequence). The CDR3 here is CARGRPKTGGSGEQYF. In DNA, the CDR3 is TGTGCCAGGGGAAGACCAAAGACGGGGGGTTCGGGCGAGCAGTACTTC.

DNA of the CDR3: TGCGCCAGCAGCACCCGCGAGCGGGGTTCCTACAATGAGCAGTTCTTC. Protein: CASSTRERGSYNEQFF. The chain carries TRBV4-1 and TRBJ2-1, with 7 bases identical to TRBD2. Germline CDR1 MGHRA, CDR2 YSYEKL. The CDR3 is 16 residues long. The V and J ends lost 5 bases and 1 base, in that order; junction bases with no gene match: 8.

This clone appeared a few times. The gene calls are TRBV5-1 and TRBJ2-1; TRBD2 matches 9 bases. J lost 9 bases, V lost 3 bases, and 10 bases had no gene match. Germline V gives CDR1 SGHRS, CDR2 YFSETQ. CDR3 length: 15 residues. CDR3 bases: TGCGCCAGCAGCTACCTAGCGGGAAGTGGTATTGAGCAGTTCTTC. Encoded protein: CASSYLAGSGIEQFF.

The chain links TRBV19 to TRBJ1-5; 7 nucleotides align to TRBD1. Trimming cost V 3 bases and J 4 bases; bases outside gene matches: 6. The length of the CDR3 is 15 residues. CDR1 is LNHDA, CDR2 SQIVND, per germline (reference sequence). DNA for the CDR3: TGTGCCAGTAGTATTGGGACAGTCGTAAATCAGCCCCAGCATTTT. Translated: CASSIGTVVNQPQHF.

The chain employs TRBV5-4 and TRBJ2-4; 9 positions match TRBD1. The germline gives CDR1 SGHNT, CDR2 YYREEE (reference sequence). V was clipped by 2 bases and J by 4 bases; unmatched bases: 1. The CDR3 has 14 amino acids. The CDR3 sequence is CASSLQGAKNIQYF. CDR3 DNA: TGTGCCAGCAGCTTACAGGGGGCGAAAAACATTCAGTACTTC.

The chain links TRBV19 to TRBJ1-6, with D tentatively TRBD1 (5 bases). Germline assignment: CDR1 LNHDA and CDR2 SQIVND (reference sequence). The CDR3 sequence is 14 residues long. Between the trimmed V and J ends, which lost 7 bases and 8 bases, there was a span of 15 bases. The CDR3 protein is CASTNTGLYSPLHF. The CDR3 region has the DNA TGTGCCAGTACCAATACGGGACTATATTCACCCCTCCACTTT.

The genes are TRBV14 and TRBJ2-2, with 7 positions matching TRBD2. The CDR3 consists of 18 residues. V lost 4 bases and J lost 1; bases outside the gene matches: 12. Germline V gene data show CDR1 as SGHDN and CDR2 as FVKESK. The CDR3 coding sequence is TGTGCCAGCAGCCCCCGCTTTGGCCTAGCGGTGAACACCGGGGAGCTGTTTTTT. Translated: CASSPRFGLAVNTGELFF.

The rearrangement joins TRBV7-3 to TRBJ2-7; TRBD1 matches at 7 bases. V gave up 3 bases and J gave up 6 bases; unmatched junction bases: 5. Germline V gene data show CDR1 as SGHTA and CDR2 as FQGTGA. This CDR3 comprises 13 residues. In DNA, the CDR3 is TGTGCCAGCAGCTTGACAGGGTTAGGCGAGCAGTACTTC. As protein: CASSLTGLGEQYF.

This clone was seen a single time. The chain uses TRBV6-5 and TRBJ1-2; D is uncertain. V was pared by 6 bases and J by 4 bases, with 9 bases between. CDR3 size: 12 residues. Looked up from germline, CDR1 is MNHEY and CDR2 is SVGAGI. CDR3 residues: CASRQEAYGYTF. DNA for the CDR3: TGTGCCAGCAGGCAGGAGGCCTATGGCTACACCTTC.

CDR3 region: CAVASDRVGNEQFF. CDR3 bases: TGTGCCGTAGCTTCGGACAGGGTGGGGAATGAGCAGTTCTTC. The rearrangement joins TRBV19 to TRBJ2-1; 8 bases align to TRBD1. The CDR3 spans 14 residues. The junction had 13 bases not matched to a gene; V was cut back by 11 bases and J by 7 bases. Germline V gives CDR1 LNHDA, CDR2 SQIVND (reference sequence).